One and the same sample provided the 17 T cell receptor beta chains below, sequenced in a study of blood T cell repertoires in COVID-19. Profiling relied on immunoSEQ multiplex PCR, and the TCRdb table lists in-frame clones only, not all of them. The sample lists around 100,000 clones, 80% to 90% seen once, with 32% in the top ten. Sequenced: peripheral blood. Source of these receptors: a woman older than 75 with acute or convalescent COVID-19.

This chain joins TRBV29-1 and TRBJ2-5; 7 bases are shared with TRBD1. Per the germline V gene, CDR1 is SQVTM and CDR2 is ANQGSEA. CDR3 length: 15 residues. Trimming cost V 3 bases and J 5 bases; bases outside gene matches: 12. This CDR3 reads CSVEVTGVVSETQYF. The CDR3 DNA follows: TGCAGCGTTGAGGTCACAGGGGTTGTTAGCGAGACCCAGTACTTC.

The rearrangement joins TRBV19 to TRBJ1-5; 7 bases align to TRBD1. Germline CDR1 and CDR2: LNHDA and SQIVND (reference sequence). The V and J ends lost 0 bases and 7 bases, in that order; junction bases with no gene match: 6. This CDR3 region has 15 residues. CDR3 in amino acids: CASSIDLQGRQPQHF. CDR3 in DNA: TGTGCCAGTAGTATAGATCTACAGGGGAGGCAGCCCCAGCATTTT.

This sequence joins TRBV7-9 and TRBJ1-1, with D unclear. V lost 5 bases to trimming and J lost 3 bases, with 19 bases between them. The CDR3 runs to 16 residues. Germline CDR1 SEHNR, CDR2 FQNEAQ (reference sequence). The CDR3 here is CASSSFGRHEDTEAFF. Written as DNA, the CDR3 is TGTGCCAGCAGCAGTTTCGGGAGACATGAGGACACTGAAGCTTTCTTT.

The rearrangement uses TRBV12-3 or TRBV12-4 and TRBJ1-2, with a tentative D call TRBD1 (6 bases). Trimming left V 6 bases short and J 2 bases short, with 10 bases between. The CDR3 is 13 amino acids. This chain's CDR3 is CASSHGQNYGYTF. As DNA, the CDR3 is TGTGCCAGCAGCCATGGACAGAACTATGGCTACACCTTC.

The CDR3 reads CASSISRDYSPLHF. DNA for the CDR3: TGTGCCAGTAGTATATCGAGGGATTATTCACCCCTCCACTTT. The chain carries TRBV19 and TRBJ1-6; D not certain. The germline gives CDR1 LNHDA, CDR2 SQIVND (reference sequence). CDR3 length equals 14 residues. V lost 2 bases and J 8 bases, leaving 10 bases between the germline ends.

The rearrangement joins TRBV4-3 to TRBJ2-3, with 8 bases that match TRBD2. Trimming removed 1 base from V and 5 bases from J; junction bases left unmatched: 5. CDR3 length: 15 residues. The V gene's germline CDR1 is LGHNA and CDR2 YSLEER. In nucleotides, the CDR3 is TGCGCCAGCAGCCAAGGCCTAGCGGGCGTAGATACGCAGTATTTT. This gives the protein CASSQGLAGVDTQYF.

The chain recombines TRBV11-2 with TRBJ2-7; TRBD2 might be the D (5 bases). The CDR3 consists of 13 residues. Germline V gene lookup returns CDR1 SGHAT and CDR2 FQNNGV. V was shortened by 1 base and J by 3 bases, with 7 bases between the two germline ends. The CDR3 loop reads CASSLGEIYEQYF. In nucleotides, the CDR3 is TGTGCCAGCAGCTTAGGGGAGATCTACGAGCAGTACTTC.

This clone was detected once. This chain's CDR3 is CASSPLAGFTDTQYF. CDR3 nucleotides: TGTGCCAGCAGCCCCCTAGCGGGGTTCACAGATACGCAGTATTTT. V gene TRBV5-4 combines with J gene TRBJ2-3, with 9 positions matching TRBD2. Looked up from germline, CDR1 is SGHNT and CDR2 is YYREEE (reference sequence). The CDR3 length is 15 residues. V was clipped by 4 bases and J by 2 bases; unmatched bases: 5.

V and J are TRBV5-4 and TRBJ1-4; weak D call: TRBD1 (5 bases). The ends were cut back, 1 base at V and 1 base at J, with 11 bases in the middle. The CDR3 runs to 16 residues. Germline V gives CDR1 SGHNT, CDR2 YYREEE (reference sequence). CDR3 residues: CASSLKGQGTNEKLFF. DNA for the CDR3: TGTGCCAGCAGCTTGAAGGGCCAGGGAACTAATGAAAAACTGTTTTTT.

V usage is TRBV18 and J usage is TRBJ1-5; 10 nucleotides line up with TRBD1. The germline CDR1 and CDR2 sequences are KGHSH and LQKENI. There are 17 residues in the CDR3. With V trimmed by 5 bases and J by 0 bases, 7 bases remained unmatched. CDR3 amino acids: CASSKGQGGSSNQPQHF. The CDR3 DNA sequence: TGTGCCAGCTCAAAAGGACAGGGGGGCTCTAGCAATCAGCCCCAGCATTTT.

The chain combines TRBV5-6 with TRBJ2-1; TRBD1 agrees at 8 bases. V dropped 4 bases and J dropped 5; count of bases not matched to a gene: 14. The germline CDR1 and CDR2 sequences are SGHDT and YYEEEE. The CDR3 contains 17 residues. CDR3 DNA: TGTGCCAGCAGCCAGTTTTTGGACAGGGCCATCCACAATGAGCAGTTCTTC. As protein: CASSQFLDRAIHNEQFF.

CDR3 amino acids: CASNPGGGSSYNEQFF. For the CDR3, the DNA is TGTGCCAGTAACCCGGGGGGGGGCAGCTCCTACAATGAGCAGTTCTTC. The chain couples TRBV19 to TRBJ2-1, with 8 bases lining up with TRBD2. The CDR3 has 16 residues. With V trimmed by 7 bases and J by 0 bases, 8 bases remained unmatched. The V gene's germline CDR1 is LNHDA and CDR2 SQIVND (reference sequence).

V gene TRBV6-2 or TRBV6-3 combines with J gene TRBJ1-2; TRBD1 aligns across 7 bases. The junction had 0 bases not matched to a gene; V was cut back by 0 bases and J by 2 bases. Germline loops: CDR1 MNHEY, CDR2 SVGEGT. The CDR3 is 14 amino acids. The CDR3 DNA follows: TGTGCCAGCAGTTACTCGACAGGGAACTATGGCTACACCTTC. As protein: CASSYSTGNYGYTF.

The chain employs TRBV18 and TRBJ1-2; 11 nucleotides match TRBD1. The germline V gene has CDR1 KGHSH and CDR2 LQKENI. The CDR3 consists of 17 residues. With 5 bases clipped from V and 7 bases from J, the junction kept 15 bases outside the gene matches. CDR3 region: CASSTYLTGTGGIGYTF. The CDR3 nucleotides read TGTGCCAGCTCAACGTACCTAACCGGGACAGGGGGTATTGGCTACACCTTC.

The chain links TRBV5-1 to TRBJ2-7; 8 bases agree with TRBD1. The germline CDR1 and CDR2 sequences are SGHRS and YFSETQ. The CDR3 is 16 amino acids. V lost 6 bases to trimming and J lost 5 bases; unmatched junction nucleotides: 16. The DNA of the CDR3 is TGCGCCAGCACGACTAACCAGGGGGCGACCTTACACGAGCAGTACTTC. This sequence encodes CASTTNQGATLHEQYF.

The chain carries TRBV2 and TRBJ2-1, with 12 bases that match TRBD1. After removal of 7 bases from V and 8 bases from J, the junction contained 21 bases not matched to a gene. The CDR3 covers 19 residues. The germline gives CDR1 SNHLY, CDR2 FYNNEI. This chain's CDR3 is CASTRQGTGGVYRVHEQFF. CDR3 nucleotides: TGTGCCAGCACCCGGCAGGGGACAGGGGGCGTTTATCGGGTACATGAGCAGTTCTTC.

V usage is TRBV10-1 and J usage is TRBJ2-3, with D possibly TRBD2 on 5 matching bases. The V and J ends lost 4 bases and 1 base respectively, with 6 bases between them. CDR1 WNHNN and CDR2 SYGVQD come from the germline V gene (reference sequence). CDR3 size: 13 residues. For the CDR3, the DNA is TGCGCCAGCAGTGTGCGGGGCACAGATACGCAGTATTTT. Translated: CASSVRGTDTQYF.